The clone carrying this TCR beta chain was observed many times. What it binds is not known. The sample comes from a study of beta chain bispecific antibodies for T cell cancers. Background on the study: HPB-ALL carried surface TRBV5-5, while Jurkat carried TRBV12-3. Study observations and caveats: The leukemia cells, rather than normal T cells, gave most of the targeted TRBV signal. Anti-TRBV12 exposure, compared with anti-CD19, reduced the TRBV12-3 proportion of TRBV signal by 98.9%.

T cells were expanded from blood mononuclear cells for about three days with anti-CD3 OKT3 or CD3/CD28 beads. The CDR3 consists of 12 residues. V lost 6 bases and J 12 bases, leaving 17 bases between the germline ends. Looked up from germline, CDR1 is MGHDK and CDR2 is SYGVNS. TCRdb itself ran the 5' RACE reads through MiXCR, one entry per CDR3 protein. The repertoire has about 20,000 distinct CDR3 sequences, approximately 2% of them found once; the top ten carry under 5.5%. The clonotype originates from a human donor in good health. Some clones in this sample may be carry-over from other donors' samples. This sequence joins TRBV25-1 and TRBJ1-1; possible D gene TRBD1, 6 bases. The input for sequencing was healthy donor T cells cultured with leukemia cells, taken from a culture containing a bispecific antibody targeting TCR Vbeta12. CDR3 sequence reads: CASRRQASATFF. As DNA, the CDR3 is TGTGCCAGCAGGAGACAGGCCAGTGCGACTTTCTTT.